The 4 T cell receptor beta chains below were found in one sample sequenced in a study of blood T cell repertoires in COVID-19. Produced via immunoSEQ multiplex PCR; TCRdb's table is partial and in-frame only. Among some 65,000 clones listed, 86% were seen once. The source material was peripheral blood. The receptors derive from a man aged 40-50 years with COVID-19, enrolled during active disease.

The V call is TRBV5-1, the J call TRBJ2-2; D not certain. The CDR3 covers 16 residues. In germline, CDR1 is SGHRS, CDR2 YFSETQ. Deletions cut 2 bases from V and 2 bases from J, with 13 bases between. The CDR3 nucleotides are TGCGCCAGCAGCTTCCGACAAACCGGTAACACCGGGGAGCTGTTTTTT. It encodes CASSFRQTGNTGELFF.

The chain recombines TRBV5-1 with TRBJ2-5; 13 bases map to TRBD2. This CDR3 has 16 amino acids. CDR1 is SGHRS and CDR2 is YFSETQ in the germline V gene. J lost 5 bases, V lost 4 bases, and 8 bases had no gene match. CDR3 residues: CASSVLAGGPEETQYF. CDR3 DNA sequence: TGCGCCAGCAGCGTACTAGCGGGGGGGCCTGAGGAGACCCAGTACTTC.

This chain links TRBV2 with TRBJ2-5; TRBD2 matches 7 bases. This CDR3 is 13 amino acids long. Germline CDR1 reads SNHLY; CDR2 reads FYNNEI. V shed 4 bases, J shed 2 bases, and the junction held 1 base outside the gene matches. The CDR3 DNA follows: TGTGCCAGCAGTGGGGAGGGTCAAGAGACCCAGTACTTC. Translation: CASSGEGQETQYF.

This rearrangement joins TRBV21-1 to TRBJ2-7; TRBD1 reflects the table's D call only, with no check against the DNA. TRBV21-1 is assigned pseudogene status. The CDR3 has 16 amino acids. The CDR3: CASSHIWARLAYEQYF. The CDR3, as DNA: TGTGCCAGCAGCCATATTTGGGCACGCCTTGCCTACGAGCAGTACTTC.